This T cell receptor (beta chain) was sequenced for a study of blood T cell repertoires in COVID-19. Study in general: The study drew acute and convalescent COVID-19 samples from the United States, Italy and Spain. From T cells, B-cell-depleted T cells, or PBMCs came the material, which was cDNA or gDNA.

The repertoire was sequenced with immunoSEQ multiplex PCR; TCRdb's copy has only in-frame clones and lacks some. Of 95,000 to 100,000 clones in the sample, roughly 80% are singletons; the top ten hold about 10%. The V gene end was trimmed by 7 bases and the J gene end by 2 bases; junction bases not matched to a gene: 7. CDR1 and CDR2 (germline): LNHDA, SQIVND (reference sequence). This CDR3 region has 15 residues. The specimen sequenced was peripheral blood. The chain has TRBV19 and TRBJ2-1; 8 bases align to TRBD1. The source of this sequence is a woman older than 75 with acute or convalescent COVID-19. CDR3 region: CASTGQVGTYNEQFF. The CDR3, as DNA: TGTGCCAGTACGGGACAGGTAGGAACCTACAATGAGCAGTTCTTC.